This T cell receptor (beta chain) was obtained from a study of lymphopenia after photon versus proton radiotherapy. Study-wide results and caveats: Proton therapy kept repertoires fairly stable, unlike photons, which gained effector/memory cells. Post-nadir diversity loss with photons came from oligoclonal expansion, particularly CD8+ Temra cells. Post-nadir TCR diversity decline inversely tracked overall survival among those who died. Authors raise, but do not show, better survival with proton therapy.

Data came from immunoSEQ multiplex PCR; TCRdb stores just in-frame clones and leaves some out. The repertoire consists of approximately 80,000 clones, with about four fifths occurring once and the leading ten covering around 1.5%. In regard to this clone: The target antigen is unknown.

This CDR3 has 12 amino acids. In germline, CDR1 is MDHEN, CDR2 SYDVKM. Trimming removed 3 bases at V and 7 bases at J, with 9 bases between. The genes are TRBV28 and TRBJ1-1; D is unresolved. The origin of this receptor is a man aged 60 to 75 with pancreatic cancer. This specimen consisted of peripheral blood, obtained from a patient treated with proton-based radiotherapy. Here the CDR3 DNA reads TGTGCCAGCAGTTTGATTTTTGGTGAAGCTTTCTTT. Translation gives CASSLIFGEAFF.